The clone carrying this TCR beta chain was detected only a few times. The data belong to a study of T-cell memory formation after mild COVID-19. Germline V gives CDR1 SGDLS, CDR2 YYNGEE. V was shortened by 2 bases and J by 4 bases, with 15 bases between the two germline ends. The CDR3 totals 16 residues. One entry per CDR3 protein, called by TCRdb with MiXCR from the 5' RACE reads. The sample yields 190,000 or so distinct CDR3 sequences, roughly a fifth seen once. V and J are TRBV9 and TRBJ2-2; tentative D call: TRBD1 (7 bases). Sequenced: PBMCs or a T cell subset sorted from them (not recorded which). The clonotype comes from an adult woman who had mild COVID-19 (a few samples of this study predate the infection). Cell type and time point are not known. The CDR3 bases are TGTGCCAGCAGCGTCCGTAGACAGGGAGGCACCGGGGAGCTGTTTTTT. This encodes CASSVRRQGGTGELFF.